This T cell receptor (beta chain) appears in the sequencing data of a study of blood T cells in healthy people across ages. Across the study: About one barcoded TCR beta cDNA was captured per two T cells. Whole-study findings and limits: Long-lived donors exceeded aged donors in naive CD4+ cells and diversity.

Only one count was recorded for this clonotype. Its specificity is not known. A much larger clone lies a single base off, so this may be a read error. This CDR3 is missing its conserved last phenylalanine or tryptophan, likely due to a read error. A second roughly 6 to 12 cycle PCR used barcoded and J-beta primers. TCRdb fed the 5' RACE reads into MiXCR, producing one record per CDR3 protein. The sample yields about 570,000 distinct CDR3 sequences, 25% to 30% seen once. The germline V and J ends were trimmed by 5 bases and 5 bases, with 6 bases remaining between them. Per the germline V gene, CDR1 is SGHAT and CDR2 is FQDESV (reference sequence). This CDR3 has 11 amino acids. Donors were systemically healthy Caucasian individuals from Russia aged 6 to 90 years. Total RNA extraction produced at least 5.5 micrograms (per sample) for the study.

Input material: blood. The chain couples TRBV11-1 to TRBJ2-5; the D gene is possibly TRBD1 (6 bases). This clonotype was sampled from a woman aged 65 to 85 in good health. The DNA for the CDR3 is TGTGCCAGCAGCAGGGGGGAGACCCAGTACTCC. Translating gives CASSRGETQYS.